Shown below are 6 T cell receptor beta chains from a single sample sequenced in a study of blood T cell repertoires in COVID-19. Assay used: immunoSEQ multiplex PCR; TCRdb lists only in-frame clones, some missing. The data contain around 140,000 clones, around 73% of them singletons. Sequences were obtained from PBMCs or T cells enriched from blood (not recorded which). The source of these receptors is a woman aged 45 to 65 who had recovered from COVID-19.

V is TRBV5-1 and J is TRBJ1-3; the match to TRBD1 covers 11 bases. The CDR3 runs to 16 residues. Trimming took 2 bases from V and 4 from J; bases not matched to a gene: 5. Germline V gene data show CDR1 as SGHRS and CDR2 as YFSETQ. In DNA form, the CDR3 reads TGCGCCAGCAGCTTAGGGACAGGGGGTCACGGAAACACCATATATTTT. This codes for CASSLGTGGHGNTIYF.

This clone was counted a few times. CDR3 protein: CASSKESITYGYTF. CDR3 nucleotides: TGTGCCAGCAGCAAAGAGAGCATTACCTATGGCTACACCTTC. V gene TRBV21-1 combines with J gene TRBJ1-2. TRBV21-1 is recorded as a pseudogene. There are 14 residues in the CDR3.

The chain uses TRBV14 and TRBJ2-7, with TRBD1 matching over 8 bases. The V and J ends lost 4 bases and 4 bases, in that order; junction bases with no gene match: 18. CDR3 size: 18 residues. Germline V gene sequence: CDR1 SGHDN, CDR2 FVKESK. This CDR3 is CASSPRPGQGLTRYEQYF. The CDR3 region has the DNA TGTGCCAGCAGCCCTCGCCCTGGACAGGGACTTACTCGGTACGAGCAGTACTTC.

In this sample, this clone turned up a few times. The chain recombines TRBV4-1 with TRBJ2-1, with D perhaps TRBD2 (5 bases). Germline V gene sequence: CDR1 MGHRA, CDR2 YSYEKL. This CDR3 has 16 residues. The V gene lost 1 base and the J gene lost 1 base, with 11 bases spanning the gap. CDR3 coding DNA: TGCGCCAGCAGCCAAGTTATGAGGGAATCCTACAATGAGCAGTTCTTC. Protein product: CASSQVMRESYNEQFF.

This sequence joins TRBV6-5 and TRBJ2-2, with D possibly matching TRBD1 (7 bases). CDR3 length: 15 amino acids. Looked up from germline, CDR1 is MNHEY and CDR2 is SVGAGI. The germline V and J ends were trimmed by 6 bases and 5 bases, with 16 bases remaining between them. CDR3 protein: CASRGGQETTGELFF. In DNA form, the CDR3 reads TGTGCCAGCAGGGGAGGACAGGAGACGACCGGGGAGCTGTTTTTT.

This chain joins TRBV4-2 and TRBJ1-4; no definite D call. This CDR3 has 15 residues. V gave up 0 bases and J gave up 5 bases, with 10 bases separating them. In germline, CDR1 is LGHNA, CDR2 YNFKEQ. CDR3 DNA: TGTGCCAGCAGCCAAGATCGCAGAATCAATGAAAAACTGTTTTTT. The encoded protein is CASSQDRRINEKLFF.